This TCR beta chain was captured in a study of OX40 agonist ivuxolimab in advanced cancers. Study overall: Melanoma, hepatocellular carcinoma, head and neck or renal cell cancer occurred in dose-escalation patients. Patients were around 83% male with ages about 23 to 79, mean 60. Notes on the study in general: Fewer expanded clones were found on average in CD4+ than in CD8+ T cells.

J gave up 1 base and V 6 bases, and 5 bases lay outside the gene matches. The CDR3 has 14 amino acids. Germline CDR1 is SGHNT and CDR2 is YENEEA. This clone was counted between two and nine times. What it binds is unknown. Repertoires were generated with immunoSEQ multiplex PCR, while TCRdb's copy carries only in-frame clones and drops some. The sample carries 45,000 to 50,000 clones, 89% recorded once. Patients were excluded for autoimmune disease history or systemic immunosuppression. This sequence originates from an adult with an advanced solid tumor such as melanoma, head and neck, liver or kidney cancer. The chain couples TRBV11-3 to TRBJ1-1; the match to TRBD1 covers 7 bases. The material sequenced was CD4+ or CD8+ T cells sorted from blood, taken in a trial of the OX40 agonist ivuxolimab. The CDR3 coding sequence is TGTGCCAGCAGTCTGACAGGGAGGAACACTGAAGCTTTCTTT. It yields the protein CASSLTGRNTEAFF.